These 22 T cell receptor beta chains were sequenced from one sample in a study of siplizumab effects on memory and regulatory T cells. Cocultured for roughly 6 days at 37°C were the mixed lymphocyte reaction cells. These receptors' antigens are unknown. Sequencing used immunoSEQ multiplex PCR; TCRdb keeps in-frame clones, though not all of them. The sample lists 15,000 to 20,000 clones, approximately 50% occurring once. Sequencing was done on a sample of CFSE-low (dividing) CD4+ T cells sorted from an allogeneic mixed lymphocyte reaction. These TCRs come from a human donor in good health; the cells came from an allogeneic mixed lymphocyte reaction.

The V gene is TRBV7-2, the J gene TRBJ2-3, with D hard to call. This CDR3 is built from 13 residues. Per the germline V gene, CDR1 is SGHTA and CDR2 is FQGNSA. V gave up 5 bases and J gave up 4 bases, with 10 bases separating them. CDR3 sequence (DNA): TGTGCCAGCAGCCACTCCGTCTCAGATACGCAGTATTTT. Encoded protein: CASSHSVSDTQYF.

This chain uses TRBV9 with TRBJ2-2; no definite D call. V was trimmed by 5 bases and J by 3 bases, leaving 11 bases between them. This CDR3 is built from 14 residues. CDR1 and CDR2 from the germline V gene are SGDLS and YYNGEE. The CDR3 is CASSPRADTGELFF. In nucleotides, the CDR3 is TGTGCCAGCAGTCCTAGGGCCGACACCGGGGAGCTGTTTTTT.

Only a few counts were recorded for this clone. Other DNA sequences in this sample translate to the same CDR3. The chain links TRBV11-2 to TRBJ2-5; 7 nucleotides line up with TRBD1. Looked up from germline, CDR1 is SGHAT and CDR2 is FQNNGV. Trimming removed 5 bases from V and 4 bases from J; junction bases left unmatched: 4. There are 13 residues in the CDR3. The CDR3 here is CASSPDRLETQYF. The CDR3 nucleotides read TGTGCCAGCAGCCCGGACAGGTTAGAGACCCAGTACTTC.

In its sample, this clone is medium-sized. The genes are TRBV2 and TRBJ2-5; no clear D gene. CDR3 length: 12 residues. Trimming removed 7 bases at V and 7 bases at J, with 13 bases between. Looked up from germline, CDR1 is SNHLY and CDR2 is FYNNEI. CDR3 amino acids: CASTSIRATQYF. In DNA, the CDR3 is TGTGCCAGCACCTCGATTAGGGCGACCCAGTACTTC. The complete variable domain, with remaining parts taken from reference TRBV2 and TRBJ2-5, reads EPEVTQTPSHQVTQMGQEVILRCVPISNHLYFYWYRQILGQKVEFLVSFYNNEISEKSEIFDDQFSVERPDGSNFTLKIRSTKLEDSAMYFCASTSIRATQYFGPGTRLLVL.

The sample holds a few counts of this clone. This chain's CDR3 is CASWQGNQPQHF. Here the CDR3 DNA reads TGTGCCAGCTGGCAGGGAAATCAGCCCCAGCATTTT. The chain combines TRBV28 with TRBJ1-5, with D perhaps TRBD1 (5 bases). The CDR3 is 12 residues long. Trimming removed 8 bases at V and 4 bases at J, with 9 bases between. Germline CDR1 is MDHEN and CDR2 is SYDVKM.

The chain couples TRBV29-1 to TRBJ2-3, with D perhaps TRBD2 (6 bases). Per the germline V gene, CDR1 is SQVTM and CDR2 is ANQGSEA. There are 14 residues in the CDR3. V lost 2 bases to trimming and J lost 4 bases, with 13 bases between them. In nucleotides, the CDR3 is TGCAGCGTTGAATGGGGACTTCTTGCAGATACGCAGTATTTT. This sequence encodes CSVEWGLLADTQYF.

This rearrangement joins TRBV6-6 to TRBJ1-6; D perhaps matches TRBD1 (6 bases). Germline CDR1 reads MNHNY; CDR2 reads SVGAGI (reference sequence). The CDR3 covers 13 residues. Between the trimmed V and J ends, which lost 6 bases and 10 bases, there was a span of 13 bases. CDR3: CASSMDRISPLHF. CDR3 bases: TGTGCCAGCAGCATGGACAGAATCTCACCCCTCCACTTT.

The chain uses TRBV19 and TRBJ2-2; D is unclear. Germline V gene sequence: CDR1 LNHDA, CDR2 SQIVND (reference sequence). V was shortened by 8 bases and J by 6 bases, with 13 bases between the two germline ends. This CDR3 spans 13 amino acids. As DNA, the CDR3 is TGTGCCAGTGGATCTATTTTGCCCGGGGAGCTGTTTTTT. Residues: CASGSILPGELFF. The whole variable domain, remainder taken from reference TRBV19 and TRBJ2-2, is DGGITQSPKYLFRKEGQNVTLSCEQNLNHDAMYWYRQDPGQGLRLIYYSQIVNDFQKGDIAEGYSVSREKKESFPLTVTSAQKNPTAFYLCASGSILPGELFFGEGSRLTVL.

There are a few counts of this clone. DNA of the CDR3: TGCAGCGTTGAAGCCCGAGGGACAGGGATTTCTGGGGCCAACGTCCTGACTTTC. Amino acid sequence: CSVEARGTGISGANVLTF. The J gene is TRBJ2-6, the V gene TRBV29-1; 9 bases agree with TRBD1. The CDR3 loop spans 18 amino acids. Germline CDR1 and CDR2: SQVTM and ANQGSEA. V lost 1 base and J lost 1; bases outside the gene matches: 8.

This rearrangement joins TRBV6-1 to TRBJ2-7, with TRBD1 as a possible D gene (6 bases). V lost 6 bases and J lost 2, with 11 bases in between. The CDR3 length is 13 residues. Germline V gene sequence: CDR1 MNHNS, CDR2 SASEGT. DNA of the CDR3: TGTGCCAGCAGGATGACAGGACCCTACGAGCAGTACTTC. Translated: CASRMTGPYEQYF.

This clone has a count of ten or more. The genes are TRBV5-6 and TRBJ1-1; 9 nucleotides agree with TRBD1. The CDR3 extends over 14 amino acids. Germline CDR1 is SGHDT and CDR2 is YYEEEE. The trim removed 5 bases at V and 1 base at J, leaving 3 bases unmatched. In DNA form, the CDR3 reads TGTGCCAGCAGATGGACAGGGGAGAACACTGAAGCTTTCTTT. Protein product: CASRWTGENTEAFF.

This clone was observed a few times. This same CDR3 is encoded by further DNA sequences in the sample. The chain couples TRBV5-4 to TRBJ2-5; D is unresolved. Per the germline V gene, CDR1 is SGHNT and CDR2 is YYREEE (reference sequence). With 0 bases removed from V and 1 base from J, the gap between germline ends came to 1 base. CDR3 length: 12 amino acids. This chain's CDR3 is CASSLVQETQYF. CDR3 in DNA: TGTGCCAGCAGCTTGGTCCAAGAGACCCAGTACTTC.

The sample holds a few counts of this clone. The rearrangement joins TRBV7-3 to TRBJ2-1; 7 nucleotides agree with TRBD2. This CDR3 is built from 15 residues. V lost 2 bases and J lost 8; bases outside the gene matches: 9. Germline V gene sequence: CDR1 SGHTA, CDR2 FQGTGA. The CDR3 DNA follows: TGTGCCAGCAGCTTAGCCCGGGGGGTCCCTCATGAGCAGTTCTTC. It codes for CASSLARGVPHEQFF. Complete variable domain (other parts from reference TRBV7-3 and TRBJ2-1): GAGVSQTPSNKVTEKGKYVELRCDPISGHTALYWYRQSLGQGPEFLIYFQGTGAADDSGLPNDRFFAVRPEGSVSTLKIQRTERGDSAVYLCASSLARGVPHEQFFGPGTRLTVL.

This clone was recorded a few times. The chain joins TRBV18 to TRBJ2-1, with 9 bases lining up with TRBD1. Germline loops: CDR1 KGHSH, CDR2 LQKENI. The CDR3 sequence is 15 residues long. The J segment lost 8 bases and the V segment lost 0 bases, leaving 5 bases of the junction unmatched. Written as DNA, the CDR3 is TGTGCCAGCTCACCACCTTTTGGGACAGGGCATGAGCAGTTCTTC. Its translation: CASSPPFGTGHEQFF.

This chain uses TRBV6-4 with TRBJ2-6; no clear D. V shed 6 bases and J shed 0 bases, with 6 bases lying between them. CDR3 size: 14 residues. In germline, CDR1 is MRHNA, CDR2 SNTAGT. The CDR3 nucleotides read TGTGCCAGCAGCCTTAACTCTGGGGCCAACGTCCTGACTTTC. Translated, it gives CASSLNSGANVLTF.

J is TRBJ1-2 and V is TRBV7-2; possibly TRBD1 for D (6 bases). The CDR3 sequence is 13 residues long. The germline CDR1 and CDR2 sequences are SGHTA and FQGNSA. V was shortened by 6 bases and J by 4 bases, with 12 bases between the two germline ends. Written as DNA, the CDR3 is TGTGCCAGCAGAGGACAGATCCTCTATGGCTACACCTTC. Amino acids: CASRGQILYGYTF.

The rearrangement links TRBV7-9 to TRBJ1-2, with D hard to call. This CDR3 contains 15 residues. Deletions cut 2 bases from V and 0 bases from J, with 10 bases between. From germline, CDR1 is SEHNR and CDR2 FQNEAQ (reference sequence). As DNA, the CDR3 is TGTGCCAGCAGCTTAAGGCCGGAAGCTAACTATGGCTACACCTTC. It translates to CASSLRPEANYGYTF.

In its sample, this clone was seen many times. This rearrangement joins TRBV27 to TRBJ2-1; D remains unclear. Germline values: CDR1 MNHEY, CDR2 SMNVEV (reference sequence). V lost 0 bases, J lost 5 bases, and 5 bases lay in between. This CDR3 is 13 amino acids long. The CDR3 nucleotides read TGTGCCAGCAGTTTATCCAGGAACAATGAGCAGTTCTTC. Protein sequence: CASSLSRNNEQFF.

This clone was seen more than once but under ten times. The chain joins TRBV5-6 to TRBJ1-4; perhaps TRBD1 as D (5 bases). The germline CDR1 and CDR2 sequences are SGHDT and YYEEEE. The CDR3 is made up of 14 amino acids. Trimming cost V 7 bases and J 7 bases, with 17 bases left between them. For the CDR3, the DNA is TGTGCCAGCTCTAGGGGAGGTCCGAGTGAAAAACTGTTTTTT. Translating it yields CASSRGGPSEKLFF. The full variable domain, rest sourced from reference TRBV5-6 and TRBJ1-4, is DAGVTQSPTHLIKTRGQQVTLRCSPKSGHDTVSWYQQALGQGPQFIFQYYEEEERQRGNFPDRFSGHQFPNYSSELNVNALLLGDSALYLCASSRGGPSEKLFFGSGTQLSVL.

The J gene is TRBJ1-4, the V gene TRBV5-1, with a tentative D call TRBD1 (5 bases). The CDR3 is made up of 13 amino acids. Per the germline V gene, CDR1 is SGHRS and CDR2 is YFSETQ. V was trimmed by 4 bases and J by 4 bases, leaving 8 bases between them. CDR3 DNA: TGCGCCAGCAGCGGGACCGATAATGAAAAACTGTTTTTT. Its protein is CASSGTDNEKLFF.

The chain carries TRBV7-6 and TRBJ1-1; a possible D gene is TRBD1 (6 bases). Germline V gene sequence: CDR1 SGHVS, CDR2 FNYEAQ. The CDR3 runs to 14 residues. With 3 bases removed from V and 2 bases from J, the gap between germline ends came to 10 bases. In DNA form, the CDR3 reads TGTGCCAGCAGCTTTAGGGGGGCAAACACTGAAGCTTTCTTT. Residues: CASSFRGANTEAFF. Together with reference TRBV7-6 and TRBJ1-1, the CDR3 gives the full variable domain: GAGVSQSPRYKVTKRGQDVALRCDPISGHVSLYWYRQALGQGPEFLTYFNYEAQQDKSGLPNDRFSAERPEGSISTLTIQRTEQRDSAMYRCASSFRGANTEAFFGQGTRLTVV.

This chain connects TRBV27 to TRBJ2-5; TRBD2 agrees at 7 bases. The V segment lost 3 bases and the J segment 5 bases; nucleotides outside the gene matches: 6. The CDR3 has 14 amino acids. The germline gives CDR1 MNHEY, CDR2 SMNVEV (reference sequence). DNA of the CDR3: TGTGCCAGCAGTTTCAACGGGGGGTGGGAGACCCAGTACTTC. This translates into CASSFNGGWETQYF.